The T cell receptor (beta chain) described here comes from a study of cytomegalovirus exposure and HLA in healthy donors. Study-level results: Researchers reportedly found TCR beta sequences accurately predicted most subjects' HLA-A and HLA-B alleles. Across donors, presence/absence analyses took sequencing depth to be roughly uniform. In an earlier analysis, productive rearrangement rates for most beta V segments clustered near 87% or 30%.

About this clone itself: Antigen unknown.

The PCR ran on 60 Vbeta and 13 Jbeta primers. Original processing notes: It was a later analysis that counted approximately 81 million unique TCR beta chains, of which roughly 10 million were shared. Only in-frame clones appear in the TCRdb table, and some are missing; sequencing was by immunoSEQ multiplex PCR. That table supplies the V and J calls and clone size; D and trimming were determined from the DNA. Among roughly 130,000 clones listed, roughly 77% were seen once. Sequences were obtained from PBMCs. This receptor was taken from a female donor in good health and CMV-seronegative.

Here the CDR3 reads CSVDGTGAGNTIYF. As DNA, the CDR3 is TGCAGCGTTGACGGGACAGGGGCTGGAAACACCATATATTTT. The chain recombines TRBV29-1 with TRBJ1-3; TRBD1 agrees at 10 bases. The ends lost 3 bases at V and 2 bases at J; junction bases unmatched: 1. This CDR3 comprises 14 residues. Germline CDR1 SQVTM, CDR2 ANQGSEA.